This T cell receptor (beta chain) was sequenced in a study of spatial heterogeneity in lung cancer (dated by TCRdb to the late 2010s). About the full investigation: More beta-chain than alpha-chain transcripts were consistently detected, likely reflecting higher beta-chain transcript abundance. A strong correlation was found between TCR transcript counts in tumor regions and a T cell transcriptional module score from matched bulk RNA-seq. In the raw uncorrected reads, each unique combination of TCR and UMI appeared on average more than ten times. TCR alpha and beta repertoires were quantitatively compared across multiple tumor regions, matched nontumor lung and blood in non-small cell lung cancer. Nonsynonymous mutation counts, determined by whole-exome sequencing of tumor tissue, were related to TCR repertoire features. At surgery, 220 tumor regions, almost 65 matched nontumor lung samples and 56 PBMC samples were TCR-sequenced for both alpha and beta chains. Study-level results and caveats: Estimated TCR-seq coverage of tumor T cells was only roughly 7% for alpha chains and about 12% for beta chains. The tumor nonsynonymous mutation count correlated with the number of expanded alpha and beta TCRs within the tumor. Additional single-cell paired TCR alpha and beta sequencing was considered necessary to confirm, at a functional level, the hypothesis that regional TCRs recognize regional mutations. Counts of ubiquitous and regional expanded TCRs were found to correlate with counts of ubiquitous and regional nonsynonymous mutations, respectively.

Library construction relied on 5' RACE. Sequencing was carried out with a NextSeq 500. The TCR library protocol attached a unique molecular identifier to each TCR cDNA molecule to allow correction of PCR and sequencing errors. Turning to the authors' computational methods: Decombinator tools were used for TCR identification, UMI-based error correction and CDR3 extraction. TCRs above a frequency of 2 per 1,000, corresponding to the top 1% of the tumor frequency distribution, were defined as expanded. Expanded tumor TCRs statistically deemed absent (corrected P<0.05) from at least one tumor region were classed as regional, and all other expanded tumor TCRs were classed as ubiquitous. Rényi diversity was computed with the R vegan package after subsampling each repertoire 100 times to 5,000 TCRs. CDR3 similarity networks were built from amino acid triplet string-kernel similarity, with CDR3s being connected when pairwise similarity was above 0.82. The public reads were run again by TCRdb, first through fastp at Q25 and then through MiXCR, and only productive beta chains were kept. Each entry merges the rows of one CDR3 protein and shows their most common DNA and genes. These V and J calls are TCRdb output, not the study's own analysis. The sample yields about 100,000 distinct CDR3 sequences; around 4.8% were counted once. 21% of the sample belongs to the ten largest clones.

Counted from cysteine to phenylalanine, this CDR3 has 15 amino acids. Only CDR3 DNA is held: 45 bases, read in frame from base 1. According to the germline V gene, CDR1 reads MNHNS and CDR2 reads SASEGT. V loses 5 bases, J loses 0 bases, and the germline ends lie 11 bases apart. This clonotype was detected ten times or more. This receptor's antigen is unknown. No much larger clonotype is one base removed from it; base qualities were not supplied. The time point label of this sample denotes: sample taken at primary tumor resection. The donors were about 71 patients from the lung TRACERx cohort who had early-stage, untreated non-small cell lung cancer. For TCR sequencing, whole RNA was extracted from tumor and nontumor lung tissue, or from cryopreserved PBMC samples, and no cell sorting was done. Only patients with enough RNA available from two or more tumor regions were chosen for TCR sequencing. Tumor and adjacent nontumor lung specimens were reviewed by a lung pathologist before selection.

The input for sequencing was lung tumor tissue, taken at surgery. This sequence uses TRBV6-1 and TRBJ1-5, with the D gene too uncertain to name. The sequence derives from a male donor with early-stage non-small cell lung cancer. This receptor has the CDR3 CASSSGPYSNQPQHF. The nucleotide sequence is given as TGTGCCAGCAGTTCGGGTCCTTATAGCAATCAGCCCCAGCATTTT.